Listed below are T cell receptor beta chains from one sample, sequenced in a study of blood T cell repertoires in COVID-19. Some clones are missing from TCRdb's copy, which holds only in-frame ones; the method was immunoSEQ multiplex PCR. The table has about 160,000 clones, roughly 88% seen once. The sample comprised peripheral blood. The source is a woman aged 55-70 years with acute or convalescent COVID-19. CDR3s include the opening cysteine and the closing phenylalanine or tryptophan. A D gene is named only where the DNA matches it firmly. Size tells how often a clone was seen (once, few, many) or the class of an expanded clone, and some rows leave it out.

clone_size	v_call	d_call	j_call	cdr3_nt	cdr3_aa
.	TRBV4-3	TRBD1	TRBJ2-2	TGCGCCAGCAGCGACAGGGGGAGCACCGGGGAGCTGTTTTTT	CASSDRGSTGELFF
many	TRBV7-9	.	TRBJ2-7	TGTGCCAGCAGCTTAGCGACAGCTAGATACGAGCAGTACTTC	CASSLATARYEQYF
.	TRBV6-2/TRBV6-3	.	TRBJ2-5	TGTGCCAGCAGTAAACAGGTTTGGGGAGAGACCCAGTACTTC	CASSKQVWGETQYF
once	TRBV5-4	TRBD1	TRBJ1-2	TGTGCCAGCAGCCAGAGGACAGGATCGGCTAACTATGGCTACACCTTC	CASSQRTGSANYGYTF
few	TRBV18	.	TRBJ2-2	TGTGCCAGCTCACCTAGCACCGGGGAGCTGTTTTTT	CASSPSTGELFF
.	TRBV19	.	TRBJ2-7	TGTGCCAGTAGTATAGGCAGGGGCACCTACGAGCAGTACTTC	CASSIGRGTYEQYF
.	TRBV5-5	.	TRBJ2-7	TGTGCCAGCAGCCCACCAGGGGGGTACGAGCAGTACTTC	CASSPPGGYEQYF
few	TRBV10-1	.	TRBJ1-6	TGCGCCAAACTACAGGGCTGCTATAATTCACCCCTCCACTTT	CAKLQGCYNSPLHF
.	TRBV19	TRBD1	TRBJ1-5	TGTGCCAGTATCCGGACAGGGGGCAATAATCAGCCCCAGCATTTT	CASIRTGGNNQPQHF
.	TRBV9	TRBD1	TRBJ1-4	TGTGCCAGCAGCCCCAGCCCCGACAGGGTTGAAAAACTGTTTTTT	CASSPSPDRVEKLFF